Following are 13 T cell receptor beta chains from one sample sequenced in a study of a mutant IDH1 vaccine in newly diagnosed glioma. Sequencing used immunoSEQ multiplex PCR; TCRdb keeps in-frame clones, though not all of them. The table shows about 33,000 clones, with about 80% occurring only once. Time point noted: week 35, safety follow-up. Vaccine doses each comprised 300 ug of mutant IDH1 20-mer peptide, with topical imiquimod. The antigens these receptors bind are not known. This sample comprised PBMCs, obtained from a glioma patient whose treatment included an IDH1 peptide vaccine. Receptors originate from a man in his forties or fifties with glioma. Some clones in this sample may be carry-over from other donors' samples.

There are a few counts of this clone. The chain couples TRBV11-2 to TRBJ1-1; D ambiguous. The V end lost 2 bases, the J end lost 10 bases, and 14 bases lay between the germline ends. Per germline, CDR1 SGHAT and CDR2 FQNNGV. This CDR3 has 13 residues. CDR3 sequence: CASSLPSLQTAFF. CDR3 in DNA: TGTGCCAGCAGCTTACCCTCGTTACAGACAGCTTTCTTT.

V is TRBV5-1 and J is TRBJ2-1, with a tentative D call TRBD1 (5 bases). The CDR3 sequence is 15 residues long. V lost 4 bases and J lost 4, with 15 bases in between. Germline lookup yields CDR1 SGHRS and CDR2 YFSETQ. The chain's CDR3 is CASSPEGRQYNEQFF. CDR3 nucleotides: TGCGCCAGCAGCCCCGAAGGACGACAGTACAATGAGCAGTTCTTC.

V is TRBV5-4 and J is TRBJ2-1; D ambiguous. Trimming removed 4 bases from V and 1 base from J, with 9 bases in between. Germline loops: CDR1 SGHNT, CDR2 YYREEE (reference sequence). The CDR3 length is 14 residues. The CDR3 DNA reads as TGTGCCAGCAGCCTGAGGTGGTCCTACAATGAGCAGTTCTTC. Amino acid sequence: CASSLRWSYNEQFF.

This rearrangement joins TRBV19 to TRBJ1-1; 7 positions match TRBD1. Looked up from germline, CDR1 is LNHDA and CDR2 is SQIVND (reference sequence). There are 14 residues in the CDR3. After removal of 1 base from V and 3 bases from J, the junction contained 2 bases not matched to a gene. CDR3 in amino acids: CASSIGQGDTEAFF. In DNA form, the CDR3 reads TGTGCCAGTAGTATAGGGCAGGGGGACACTGAAGCTTTCTTT.

V gene TRBV6-1 combines with J gene TRBJ1-3; 7 bases align to TRBD1. J was trimmed by 6 bases and V by 1 base; bases with no gene match: 6. CDR1 and CDR2 from the germline V gene are MNHNS and SASEGT. The CDR3 is 15 amino acids. CDR3 loop: CASSEGGTEPNTIYF. The CDR3 DNA reads TGTGCCAGCAGTGAAGGGGGGACAGAGCCAAACACCATATATTTT.

This sequence joins TRBV4-3 and TRBJ2-6; 11 positions match TRBD2. Germline V lookup: CDR1 LGHNA, CDR2 YSLEER. With 1 base clipped from V and 4 bases from J, the junction kept 6 bases outside the gene matches. This CDR3 spans 18 amino acids. As DNA, the CDR3 is TGCGCCAGCAGCCAAGTTTCTAGCGGGGGGCCCGGGGCCAACGTCCTGACTTTC. This codes for CASSQVSSGGPGANVLTF.

This clone is a singleton in its sample. V is TRBV30 and J is TRBJ2-3; maybe TRBD2 (6 bases). Germline assignment: CDR1 GTSNPN and CDR2 SVGIG (reference sequence). V was pared by 1 base and J by 0 bases, with 8 bases between. The CDR3 totals 14 residues. In DNA form, the CDR3 reads TGTGCCTGGAGTGCCGGGGGTAGCACAGATACGCAGTATTTT. This gives the protein CAWSAGGSTDTQYF.

The chain has TRBV4-1 and TRBJ1-2; D is unresolved. Germline V gives CDR1 MGHRA, CDR2 YSYEKL. CDR3 length: 14 residues. With 1 base removed from V and 2 bases from J, the gap between germline ends came to 8 bases. The CDR3 bases are TGCGCCAGCAGCCAAGGTGGCCGGAACTATGGCTACACCTTC. Translation gives CASSQGGRNYGYTF.

The chain carries TRBV9 and TRBJ1-2; no reliable D call. This CDR3 region has 10 residues. V lost 7 bases, J lost 5 bases, and 6 bases lay in between. Per the germline V gene, CDR1 is SGDLS and CDR2 is YYNGEE. CDR3 protein: CASGDYGYTF. Written as DNA, the CDR3 is TGTGCCAGCGGAGATTATGGCTACACCTTC.

The chain couples TRBV7-9 to TRBJ1-1; 10 bases agree with TRBD1. The CDR3 is made up of 18 amino acids. Trimming took 5 bases from V and 0 from J; bases not matched to a gene: 12. Germline assignment: CDR1 SEHNR and CDR2 FQNEAQ (reference sequence). CDR3 nucleotides: TGTGCCAGCAGCGCAAGACAGGGGGCGAGTGATCTGAACACTGAAGCTTTCTTT. Protein product: CASSARQGASDLNTEAFF.

This chain connects TRBV5-4 to TRBJ2-7; weak D call: TRBD2 (7 bases). The CDR3 consists of 12 residues. V shed 4 bases and J shed 7 bases, with 12 bases lying between them. The germline gives CDR1 SGHNT, CDR2 YYREEE (reference sequence). In DNA, the CDR3 is TGTGCCAGCAGCGTGGGGGGGGCGGAGCAGTACTTC. Its translation is CASSVGGAEQYF.

The rearrangement links TRBV11-2 to TRBJ2-7, with D possibly TRBD1 on 5 matching bases. CDR1 and CDR2 (germline): SGHAT, FQNNGV. The V end lost 2 bases, the J end lost 0 bases, and 8 bases lay between the germline ends. The CDR3 spans 14 residues. CDR3 DNA: TGTGCCAGCAGCTTATCAGGGAACTCCTACGAGCAGTACTTC. Translated: CASSLSGNSYEQYF.

This sequence joins TRBV5-4 and TRBJ1-1; 8 bases fit TRBD1. Trimming at V came to 1 base and at J to 6 bases, leaving 5 bases not matched to a gene. In germline, CDR1 is SGHNT, CDR2 YYREEE (reference sequence). The CDR3 covers 14 residues. CDR3 sequence (DNA): TGTGCCAGCAGCTTGCCAGGGGGCAGGGCTGAAGCTTTCTTT. Amino acids: CASSLPGGRAEAFF.